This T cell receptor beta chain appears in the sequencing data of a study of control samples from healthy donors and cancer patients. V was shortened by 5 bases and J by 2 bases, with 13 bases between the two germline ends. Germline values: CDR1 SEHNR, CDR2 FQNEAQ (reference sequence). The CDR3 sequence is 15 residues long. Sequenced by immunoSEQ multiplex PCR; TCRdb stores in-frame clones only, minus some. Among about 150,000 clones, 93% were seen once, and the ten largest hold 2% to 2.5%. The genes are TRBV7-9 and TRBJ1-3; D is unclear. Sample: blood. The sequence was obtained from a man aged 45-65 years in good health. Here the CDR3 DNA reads TGTGCCAGCAGCAGAACTAAGGGTACTGGAAACACCATATATTTT. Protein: CASSRTKGTGNTIYF.